This T cell receptor beta chain stems from a study of blood T cell repertoires in COVID-19. Study overall: The origin of the acute and convalescent COVID-19 samples was the United States, Italy and Spain.

Using immunoSEQ multiplex PCR, the repertoire was profiled, and TCRdb retains in-frame clones only, with some absent. The sample shows some 170,000 clones, around 81% of them seen only once. The CDR3 spans 15 residues. Trimming pared 0 bases from V and 10 bases from J, leaving 17 bases between. Germline CDR1 and CDR2: SGHNT and YENEEA. The sequence derives from a man aged 40-49 years who had recovered from COVID-19. The sequencing sample was made of PBMCs or T cells enriched from blood (not recorded which). The V gene is TRBV11-3, the J gene TRBJ2-3; D ambiguous. The CDR3: CASSLDGDATRPQYF. The CDR3 DNA is TGTGCCAGCAGCTTAGATGGAGACGCAACCCGTCCGCAGTATTTT.